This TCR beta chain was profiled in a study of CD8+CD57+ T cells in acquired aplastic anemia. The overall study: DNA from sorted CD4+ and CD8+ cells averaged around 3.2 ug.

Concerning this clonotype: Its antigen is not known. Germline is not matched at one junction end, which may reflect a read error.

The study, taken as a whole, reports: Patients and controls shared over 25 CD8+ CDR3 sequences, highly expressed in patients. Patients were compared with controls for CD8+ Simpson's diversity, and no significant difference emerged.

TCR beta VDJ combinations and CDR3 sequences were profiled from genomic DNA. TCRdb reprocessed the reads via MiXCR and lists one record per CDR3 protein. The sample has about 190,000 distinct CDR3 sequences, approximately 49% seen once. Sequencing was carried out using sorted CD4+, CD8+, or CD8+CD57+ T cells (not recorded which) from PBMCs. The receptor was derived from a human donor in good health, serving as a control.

Here the CDR3 reads CASGTGYSNRPQHF. Written as DNA, the CDR3 is TGTGCTAGTGGCACGGGGTATAGCAATCGGCCCCAGCATTTT. This chain uses TRBV12-3 or TRBV12-4 with TRBJ1-5; no clear D. The CDR3 contains 14 residues.